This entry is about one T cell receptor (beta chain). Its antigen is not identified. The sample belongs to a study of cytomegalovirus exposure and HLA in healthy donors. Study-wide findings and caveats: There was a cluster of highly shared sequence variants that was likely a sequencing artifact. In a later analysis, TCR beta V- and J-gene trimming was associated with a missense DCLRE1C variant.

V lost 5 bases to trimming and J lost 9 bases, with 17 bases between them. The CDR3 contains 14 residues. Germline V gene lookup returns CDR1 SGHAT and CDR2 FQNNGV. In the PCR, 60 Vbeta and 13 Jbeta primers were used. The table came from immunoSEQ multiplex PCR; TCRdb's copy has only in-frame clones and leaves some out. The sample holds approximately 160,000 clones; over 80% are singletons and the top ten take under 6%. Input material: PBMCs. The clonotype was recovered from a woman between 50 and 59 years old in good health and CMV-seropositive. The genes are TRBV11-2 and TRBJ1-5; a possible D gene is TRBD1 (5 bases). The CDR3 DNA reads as TGTGCCAGCAGCACCGGGTCCTGGGGGGGGCCCCAGCATTTT. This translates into CASSTGSWGGPQHF.